These 5 T cell receptor beta chains originate from one sample sequenced in a study of T cells expressing NK-cell markers. No DNA is given; TCRdb re-called the 5' RACE reads and lists each CDR3 protein once. The sample includes about 390,000 distinct CDR3 sequences. Sequencing used blood T cells: a sorted CD56 or NKG2C T cell subset, CD4+ or CD8+ T cells, or bulk PBMC T cells (not recorded which). The receptors were gathered from a woman between 45 and 65 years old in good health.

The rearrangement joins TRBV12-3 or TRBV12-4 to TRBJ1-1; the D gene TCRdb calls, TRBD1, cannot be checked with no DNA. The CDR3 sequence is 15 residues long. The CDR3 sequence: CASRRAGQLNTEAFF.

The V and J genes are TRBV25-1 and TRBJ2-1. This CDR3 contains 15 residues. Looked up from germline, CDR1 is MGHDK and CDR2 is SYGVNS. This CDR3 reads CASSAAGGSYNEQFF.

The gene calls are TRBV7-9 and TRBJ2-3; TCRdb designates TRBD2, a call that cannot be tested without DNA. The CDR3 runs 17 residues. The V gene's germline CDR1 is SEHNR and CDR2 FQNEAQ (reference sequence). CDR3 protein: CASSAGRTRSFTDTQYF.

This chain links TRBV12-3 or TRBV12-4 with TRBJ2-1; the D gene TCRdb calls, TRBD2, cannot be checked with no DNA. CDR3 length equals 15 residues. The CDR3 spells CASSLALGTNNEQFF.

The rearrangement joins TRBV14 to TRBJ1-1; TCRdb selects TRBD1, and the lack of DNA leaves this call unchecked. Germline assignment: CDR1 SGHDN and CDR2 FVKESK. This CDR3 has 15 residues. CDR3 in amino acids: CASSLRGRGQTEAFF.